This T cell receptor (beta chain) was recovered during a study of blood T cell repertoires in COVID-19. At the level of the study: Sample material is recorded as cDNA or gDNA derived from T cells, B-cell-depleted T cells, or PBMCs.

Original processing methods: Cell counts per sample came from amplifying reference gene primers. Sequencing was performed with immunoSEQ multiplex PCR; in TCRdb, only in-frame clones are kept and a portion is missing. That table supplies the V and J calls and clone size; D and trimming were determined from the DNA. The sample yields about 230,000 clones, about 85% seen once. Trimming removed 0 bases at V and 3 bases at J, with 9 bases between. CDR1 is SGHTS and CDR2 is YDEGEE in the germline V gene. The CDR3 is 15 residues long. Sequencing was performed on peripheral blood. This sequence joins TRBV5-8 and TRBJ1-4; D remains unclear. The source is a man in his forties with acute or convalescent COVID-19. CDR3 protein: CASSLAGGSNEKLFF. DNA of the CDR3: TGTGCCAGCAGCTTGGCCGGAGGATCTAATGAAAAACTGTTTTTT.